Shown below are 23 T cell receptor beta chains from a single sample sequenced in a study of Graves' ophthalmopathy and Graves' hyperthyroidism. TCR beta CDR3 regions were amplified from RNA transcripts. Following a first-round RT-PCR that used HTBI primers, a second-round multiplex PCR was carried out. TCRdb itself ran the multiplex PCR reads through MiXCR, one entry per CDR3 protein. This table has over 650,000 distinct CDR3 sequences, under 50% appearing once. Sequences were obtained from peripheral blood. These receptors were taken from an adult man with Graves' ophthalmopathy.

This clonotype showed up many times. The chain recombines TRBV4-3 with TRBJ2-7; either TRBD1 or TRBD2 may supply D (5 bases each). Germline assignment: CDR1 LGHNA and CDR2 YSLEER. This CDR3 has 14 amino acids. V lost 1 base and J lost 3, with 10 bases in between. For the CDR3, the DNA is TGCGCCAGCAGCCAAGCAATGGGACGCTACGAGCAGTACTTC. Translation: CASSQAMGRYEQYF.

This clonotype was found many times. This CDR3 is CASSLTPSPGGYVGANVLTF. In nucleotides, the CDR3 is TGTGCCAGCAGCTTAACCCCCTCTCCAGGGGGCTATGTTGGGGCCAACGTCCTGACTTTC. The chain recombines TRBV7-3 with TRBJ2-6; 8 positions agree with TRBD1. Germline V gene sequence: CDR1 SGHTA, CDR2 FQGTGA. The CDR3 covers 20 residues. Germline trimming cut 0 bases from V and 3 bases from J; bases unmatched to any gene: 13.

The genes are TRBV6-1 and TRBJ2-7; D may be TRBD1 (5 bases). The CDR3 covers 11 residues. Per germline, CDR1 MNHNS and CDR2 SASEGT. Trimming removed 7 bases at V and 8 bases at J, with 12 bases between. CDR3 sequence: CASISDRKQYF. The CDR3 DNA reads as TGTGCCAGCATCTCAGACAGAAAGCAGTACTTC.

In regard to this clonotype: Germline and junction disagree at one end, which may indicate a read error. This sequence joins TRBV10-3 and TRBJ2-7; 14 nucleotides align to TRBD2. CDR1 is ENHRY, CDR2 SYGVKD, per germline. The CDR3 is made up of 17 amino acids. This CDR3 reads CASSEEGLAGVPYEQYF. CDR3 in DNA: TGTGCCAGCAGTGAAGAGGGACTAGCGGGAGTACCGTACGAGCAGTACTTC.

This clonotype was counted many times. This chain links TRBV15 with TRBJ1-5; D is uncertain. The CDR3 is 14 amino acids. Germline V CDR1 and CDR2: LNHNV, YYDKDF (reference sequence). The V and J ends lost 5 bases and 0 bases respectively, with 8 bases between them. CDR3 in DNA: TGTGCCACCAGCGGATTGCATAGCAATCAGCCCCAGCATTTT. Protein: CATSGLHSNQPQHF. Using reference TRBV15 and TRBJ1-5 for the parts outside the CDR3, the full variable domain is DAMVIQNPRYQVTQFGKPVTLSCSQTLNHNVMYWYQQKSSQAPKLLFHYYDKDFNNEADTPDNFQSRRPNTSFCFLDIRSPGLGDTAMYLCATSGLHSNQPQHFGDGTRLSIL.

This clonotype was observed once. The chain combines TRBV12-3 or TRBV12-4 with TRBJ2-7; 9 bases are shared with TRBD2. The ends lost 5 bases at V and 4 bases at J; junction bases unmatched: 24. The CDR3 loop spans 20 amino acids. CDR3 region: CASSLHSGSGTSIAQYEQYF. The CDR3, as DNA: TGTGCCAGCAGTCTCCACTCCGGATCCGGGACTAGCATAGCCCAATACGAGCAGTACTTC.

This clonotype was detected once. The CDR3 carries no conserved terminal phenylalanine or tryptophan, so it likely arises from a read error. The chain is built from TRBV7-9 and TRBJ1-6; no firm D call. V was cut by 5 bases and J by 7 bases, with 9 bases left in between. Germline-derived CDR1 and CDR2 are SEHNR and FQNEAQ (reference sequence). This CDR3 has 13 amino acids. CDR3 sequence reads: CASSPSLNSPLHL. The CDR3 region has the DNA TGTGCCAGCAGCCCGTCACTAAATTCACCCCTCCACCTT.

Notes on this clonotype: At one of its ends the junction is not consistent with the germline gene, which may arise from a read error. This chain connects TRBV7-9 to TRBJ2-5; D might be TRBD1 or TRBD2, each matching 5 bases. This CDR3 is built from 14 residues. Germline V gives CDR1 SEHNR, CDR2 FQNEAQ (reference sequence). The DNA for the CDR3 is TGTGCCAGCAGCTTAGGGGGACCCCAAGAGACCCAGTGCTTC. The encoded protein is CASSLGGPQETQCF. Complete variable domain (other parts from reference TRBV7-9 and TRBJ2-5): DTGVSQNPRHKITKRGQNVTFRCDPISEHNRLYWYRQTLGQGPEFLTYFQNEAQLEKSRLLSDRFSAERPKGSFSTLEIQRTEQGDSAMYLCASSLGGPQETQCFGPGTRLLVL.

The rearrangement links TRBV20-1 to TRBJ2-2; 7 bases are a match to TRBD1. This CDR3 is built from 18 residues. The V segment lost 1 base and the J segment 1 base; nucleotides outside the gene matches: 12. Germline V gene data show CDR1 as DFQATT and CDR2 as SNEGSKA (reference sequence). The CDR3 here is CSARVPYGRGKNTGELFF. Written as DNA, the CDR3 is TGCAGTGCTAGAGTCCCCTACGGCAGGGGGAAGAACACCGGGGAGCTGTTTTTT.

The chain couples TRBV10-2 to TRBJ2-7, with 7 bases that match TRBD1. After removal of 1 base from V and 4 bases from J, the junction contained 10 bases not matched to a gene. The germline CDR1 and CDR2 sequences are WSHSY and SAAADI. The CDR3 consists of 16 residues. CDR3 nucleotides: TGCGCCAGCAGTGAGTTGGGACAGAGGAAGCTTTACGAGCAGTACTTC. Translation: CASSELGQRKLYEQYF.

This clonotype was seen more than once but under ten times. The chain couples TRBV13 to TRBJ2-7; 8 bases match TRBD1. J gave up 0 bases and V 6 bases, and 16 bases lay outside the gene matches. Germline-derived CDR1 and CDR2 are PRHDT and FYEKMQ (reference sequence). CDR3 size: 18 residues. CDR3 in DNA: TGTGCCAGCAGTTACCCCTCAGGGACAGGCCTTAGCTCCTACGAGCAGTACTTC. Residues: CASSYPSGTGLSSYEQYF.

In this sample, this clonotype turned up many times. The rearrangement uses TRBV2 and TRBJ2-5; tentative D call: TRBD1 (6 bases). Between the trimmed V and J ends, which lost 5 bases and 3 bases, there was a span of 10 bases. This CDR3 contains 13 residues. CDR1 is SNHLY, CDR2 FYNNEI, per germline. CDR3 in DNA: TGTGCCAGCAGTAGACAGGACGAAGAGACCCAGTACTTC. Its protein product is CASSRQDEETQYF.

This clonotype was counted between two and nine times. The chain links TRBV4-3 to TRBJ1-3; no firm D call. The V gene lost 4 bases and the J gene lost 0 bases, with 7 bases spanning the gap. Per the germline V gene, CDR1 is LGHNA and CDR2 is YSLEER. The CDR3 covers 14 residues. CDR3 nucleotide sequence: TGCGCCAGCAGCCCCACGATCTCTGGAAACACCATATATTTT. Translated, it gives CASSPTISGNTIYF.

A single count supports this clonotype. An end of the junction does not agree with germline; a read error may underlie this. The chain is built from TRBV10-2 and TRBJ1-2; no clear D gene. The CDR3 length is 13 residues. CDR1 and CDR2 from the germline V gene are WSHSY and SAAADI. CDR3 sequence: CASSRPGSGGYTF. CDR3 DNA: TGTGCCAGCTCACGCCCAGGCTCGGGTGGCTACACCTTC.

There are many counts of this clonotype. The J gene is TRBJ1-2, the V gene TRBV20-1; D unclear. Germline V gene sequence: CDR1 DFQATT, CDR2 SNEGSKA (reference sequence). Trimming took off 2 bases at V and 4 bases at J, with 11 bases between the two ends. The CDR3 is 13 amino acids. The CDR3 sequence: CSARLSLGYGYTF. For the CDR3, the DNA is TGCAGTGCTAGACTCTCATTGGGCTATGGCTACACCTTC.

This chain joins TRBV27 and TRBJ2-2; D ambiguous. Trimming shortened V by 6 bases and J by 5 bases, and 7 bases separated the two germline ends. The CDR3 extends over 12 amino acids. CDR1 MNHEY and CDR2 SMNVEV come from the germline V gene (reference sequence). The CDR3 bases are TGTGCCAGCAGAAGAAGGACCGGGGAGCTGTTTTTT. It translates to CASRRRTGELFF.

This sequence joins TRBV4-3 and TRBJ2-6, with TRBD2 as a possible D gene (5 bases). Trimming pared 0 bases from V and 15 bases from J, leaving 9 bases between. The germline gives CDR1 LGHNA, CDR2 YSLEER. This CDR3 spans 12 amino acids. The CDR3 sequence: CASSQDARGLTF. The CDR3 bases are TGCGCCAGCAGCCAAGACGCCCGGGGCCTGACTTTC.

This clonotype showed up many times. The chain recombines TRBV29-1 with TRBJ1-1, with D possibly being TRBD1 (6 bases). Germline CDR1 SQVTM, CDR2 ANQGSEA. V shed 6 bases and J shed 5 bases, with 13 bases lying between them. The CDR3 spans 12 residues. The CDR3 coding sequence is TGCAGCGTACAGGGTCTGTGGACTGAAGCTTTCTTT. This gives the protein CSVQGLWTEAFF.

The chain couples TRBV4-1 to TRBJ1-1; TRBD1 is a possible D gene (6 bases). CDR1 and CDR2 from the germline V gene are MGHRA and YSYEKL. This CDR3 has 14 residues. Trimming pared 3 bases from V and 0 bases from J, leaving 8 bases between. CDR3 region: CASSHTGLNTEAFF. The CDR3 bases are TGCGCCAGCAGCCACACAGGGCTGAACACTGAAGCTTTCTTT.

Comment on this clonotype: The junction departs from germline at one end; a sequencing error may be responsible. V and J are TRBV5-8 and TRBJ2-5; 8 bases are shared with TRBD2. Germline lookup yields CDR1 SGHTS and CDR2 YDEGEE. The CDR3 is made up of 16 amino acids. CDR3 amino acids: CASSRGGPISQETQCF. CDR3 bases: TGTGCCAGCAGCCGCGGGGGGCCAATTAGTCAAGAGACCCAGTGCTTC.

In the case of this clonotype: This may stem from a read error, because a much larger clone lies one nucleotide away. The CDR3 sequence is CNARDLKGAGTEAFF. The CDR3 DNA is TGCAATGCTAGAGACCTTAAGGGGGCAGGTACTGAAGCTTTCTTT. The chain has TRBV20-1 and TRBJ1-1, with TRBD1 matching over 7 bases. CDR1 is DFQATT, CDR2 SNEGSKA, per germline (reference sequence). The CDR3 is made up of 15 amino acids.

This chain links TRBV29-1 with TRBJ2-7; D may correspond to TRBD1 or TRBD2 (5 bases each). Germline CDR1 reads SQVTM; CDR2 reads ANQGSEA. With 6 bases removed from V and 2 bases from J, the gap between germline ends came to 11 bases. CDR3 length: 12 residues. Written as DNA, the CDR3 is TGCAGCGTAGGGGACGGTCCCTACGAGCAGTACTTC. This gives the protein CSVGDGPYEQYF.

This clonotype came up a few times. The J gene is TRBJ2-2, the V gene TRBV19; D tentatively reads TRBD1 or TRBD2 (5 bases each). The V end lost 5 bases, the J end lost 3 bases, and 16 bases lay between the germline ends. From germline, CDR1 is LNHDA and CDR2 SQIVND (reference sequence). This CDR3 comprises 16 residues. The CDR3 DNA is TGTGCCAGTAGTGCAGGGACCTGGCGAGACACCGGGGAGCTGTTTTTT. Encoded protein: CASSAGTWRDTGELFF. The full variable domain, completed using reference TRBV19 and TRBJ2-2, is DGGITQSPKYLFRKEGQNVTLSCEQNLNHDAMYWYRQDPGQGLRLIYYSQIVNDFQKGDIAEGYSVSREKKESFPLTVTSAQKNPTAFYLCASSAGTWRDTGELFFGEGSRLTVL.